The TCR beta chain described here comes from a study of regulatory and conventional T cells in RAG deficiency. The sorted conventional CD4+ T cells were CD25-low and CD127-high, with genomic DNA sequenced. Germline values: CDR1 SGHRS, CDR2 YFSETQ. This CDR3 is built from 16 residues. J was trimmed by 2 bases and V by 2 bases; bases with no gene match: 7. TCRdb's copy holds only in-frame clones and misses some; the assay was immunoSEQ multiplex PCR. The sample contains fewer than 40,000 clones, approximately 96% of which appear only once. The sample was also linked to a second study, of regulatory T cells. That work adds: The PCR used 52 TRBV and 13 TRBJ primers.

Sequences were obtained from CD25- CD4+ T cells sorted from blood. This chain joins TRBV5-1 and TRBJ1-2; TRBD1 aligns across 9 bases. This clonotype originated in a human donor in good health. The CDR3 sequence is CASSFYGTGKNYGYTF. CDR3 nucleotides: TGCGCCAGCAGCTTCTATGGGACAGGGAAAAACTATGGCTACACCTTC. Full variable domain (rest looked up from reference TRBV5-1 and TRBJ1-2): KAGVTQTPRYLIKTRGQQVTLSCSPISGHRSVSWYQQTPGQGLQFLFEYFSETQRNKGNFPGRFSGRQFSNSRSEMNVSTLELGDSALYLCASSFYGTGKNYGYTFGSGTRLTVV.